The 20 T cell receptor beta chains presented below share a single source sample, sequenced in a study of shared clonotypes between healthy human individuals. Assay: immunoSEQ multiplex PCR; the TCRdb copy retains only in-frame clones and omits some. This sample yields about 1 million clones, of which 70% to 80% are seen a single time; approximately 1.5% belongs to the top ten. The sample comprised memory CD4+ T cells sorted from blood. As to subset: CD45RA-negative fraction. The receptors here all came from a man aged 18 to 29 in good health.

The chain has TRBV27 and TRBJ2-3, with a tentative D call TRBD2 (5 bases). V lost 1 base to trimming and J lost 0 bases, with 8 bases between them. Germline V gene sequence: CDR1 MNHEY, CDR2 SMNVEV (reference sequence). The CDR3 consists of 15 residues. CDR3 in amino acids: CASSLLRTSTDTQYF. The CDR3 bases are TGTGCCAGCAGTTTATTGAGGACTAGCACAGATACGCAGTATTTT.

The chain has TRBV5-5 and TRBJ2-3; D call uncertain. CDR3 length: 18 amino acids. CDR1 is SGHKS and CDR2 is YYEKEE in the germline V gene (reference sequence). Trimming took 0 bases from V and 2 from J, leaving 19 bases between them. CDR3 DNA: TGTGCCAGCAGCTTGGGTCAGAACAATGTGCTCTACACAGATACGCAGTATTTT. It yields the protein CASSLGQNNVLYTDTQYF. Variable domain in full (rest from reference TRBV5-5 and TRBJ2-3): DAGVTQSPTHLIKTRGQQVTLRCSPISGHKSVSWYQQVLGQGPQFIFQYYEKEERGRGNFPDRFSARQFPNYSSELNVNALLLGDSALYLCASSLGQNNVLYTDTQYFGPGTRLTVL.

The chain joins TRBV11-1 to TRBJ2-1, with TRBD2 matching 15 bases. The CDR3 totals 18 residues. V lost 4 bases and J lost 6; bases outside the gene matches: 10. Germline V lookup: CDR1 SGHAT, CDR2 FQDESV (reference sequence). The CDR3 DNA is TGTGCCAGCAGCTCCTCGGGACTAGCGGGAGGATACCCCAATGAGCAGTTCTTC. This sequence encodes CASSSSGLAGGYPNEQFF.

This chain links TRBV28 with TRBJ2-1, with D perhaps TRBD2 (5 bases). The ends were cut back, 5 bases at V and 5 bases at J, with 16 bases in the middle. The germline V gene has CDR1 MDHEN and CDR2 SYDVKM. The CDR3 covers 15 residues. The CDR3 nucleotides are TGTGCCAGCAGTGCGCGGGTACCTTCAAACAATGAGCAGTTCTTC. Translation: CASSARVPSNNEQFF.

The chain couples TRBV5-6 to TRBJ1-1, with D hard to call. The CDR3 runs to 15 residues. Trimming stripped 0 bases from V and 3 bases from J, with 12 bases between. Looked up from germline, CDR1 is SGHDT and CDR2 is YYEEEE. The CDR3 spells CASSLGPTGDTEAFF. CDR3 nucleotides: TGTGCCAGCAGCTTGGGGCCGACCGGGGACACTGAAGCTTTCTTT.

This clone was detected a few times. The genes are TRBV5-8 and TRBJ1-1; D might be TRBD1 (6 bases). CDR1 is SGHTS and CDR2 is YDEGEE in the germline V gene. The ends were cut back, 4 bases at V and 4 bases at J, with 14 bases in the middle. The CDR3 has 14 residues. The CDR3 region has the DNA TGTGCCAGCAGCCTAAGGGGGGGCCGCACTGAAGCTTTCTTT. It codes for CASSLRGGRTEAFF. The full variable domain, in which reference TRBV5-8 and TRBJ1-1 provide the parts outside the CDR3, is EAGVTQSPTHLIKTRGQQATLRCSPISGHTSVYWYQQALGLGLQFLLWYDEGEERNRGNFPPRFSGRQFPNYSSELNVNALELEDSALYLCASSLRGGRTEAFFGQGTRLTVV.

J is TRBJ1-3 and V is TRBV27; TRBD1 is a possible D gene (5 bases). V was shortened by 3 bases and J by 2 bases, with 5 bases between the two germline ends. From germline, CDR1 is MNHEY and CDR2 SMNVEV (reference sequence). The CDR3 contains 13 residues. This CDR3 reads CASSFRAGNTIYF. The CDR3 nucleotides read TGTGCCAGCAGTTTCAGGGCTGGAAACACCATATATTTT.

V is TRBV18 and J is TRBJ2-3; TRBD1 aligns across 7 bases. Per the germline V gene, CDR1 is KGHSH and CDR2 is LQKENI. The CDR3 totals 16 residues. V lost 1 base, J lost 4 bases, and 8 bases stayed unmatched. In DNA, the CDR3 is TGTGCCAGCTCACCACAGGGGGCGACCCCGGCAGATACGCAGTATTTT. Translating it yields CASSPQGATPADTQYF.

This clone was detected only once. The chain carries TRBV23-1 and TRBJ2-3; D uncertain. TRBV23-1 is an ORF, with its function uncertain. The CDR3 loop spans 16 amino acids. V was cut by 2 bases and J by 2 bases, with 14 bases left in between. The CDR3 nucleotides are TGCGCCAGCAGTCAAGCTAATCCTCAGCTCACAGATACGCAGTATTTT. Residues: CASSQANPQLTDTQYF.

This sequence joins TRBV4-3 and TRBJ2-7, with 8 bases aligning to TRBD1. With 2 bases clipped from V and 3 bases from J, the junction kept 3 bases outside the gene matches. Germline values: CDR1 LGHNA, CDR2 YSLEER. CDR3 size: 14 residues. CDR3 residues: CASSQITGGYEQYF. The CDR3 nucleotides are TGCGCCAGCAGCCAAATTACAGGGGGCTACGAGCAGTACTTC.

V is TRBV6-5 and J is TRBJ2-1; D may be TRBD1 or TRBD2 (5 bases each). V was shortened by 6 bases and J by 4 bases, with 16 bases between the two germline ends. Germline values: CDR1 MNHEY, CDR2 SVGAGI. The CDR3 contains 15 residues. The CDR3, as DNA: TGTGCCAGCAGAAAAACCGGGACGGCTTACAATGAGCAGTTCTTC. Its translation: CASRKTGTAYNEQFF.

This clone occurred a few times. The rearrangement joins TRBV11-2 to TRBJ1-6; D uncertain. This CDR3 region has 16 residues. Germline V gives CDR1 SGHAT, CDR2 FQNNGV. V lost 5 bases to trimming and J lost 5 bases, with 16 bases between them. DNA of the CDR3: TGTGCCAGCAGCCGAAATATCCGACTCGATAATTCACCCCTCCACTTT. It specifies CASSRNIRLDNSPLHF. The full variable domain, completed using reference TRBV11-2 and TRBJ1-6, is EAGVAQSPRYKIIEKRQSVAFWCNPISGHATLYWYQQILGQGPKLLIQFQNNGVVDDSQLPKDRFSAERLKGVDSTLKIQPAKLEDSAVYLCASSRNIRLDNSPLHFGNGTRLTVT.

This clone was counted at least ten times. The chain links TRBV7-9 to TRBJ1-6, with 11 positions matching TRBD1. CDR1 and CDR2 from the germline V gene are SEHNR and FQNEAQ (reference sequence). This CDR3 is 15 amino acids long. J gave up 9 bases and V 5 bases, and 6 bases lay outside the gene matches. The CDR3 nucleotides are TGTGCCAGCAGCACCGGACAGGGGGCAGGTTCACCCCTCCACTTT. Its protein product is CASSTGQGAGSPLHF.

The gene calls are TRBV2 and TRBJ1-2; 7 positions agree with TRBD1. V lost 7 bases and J lost 1; bases outside the gene matches: 3. CDR1 is SNHLY, CDR2 FYNNEI, per germline. The CDR3 has 13 amino acids. The CDR3 bases are TGTGCCAGCACCCGGGACAGTAACTATGGCTACACCTTC. It specifies CASTRDSNYGYTF.

The V call is TRBV6-1, the J call TRBJ1-2; no clear D. Trimming cost V 4 bases and J 8 bases, with 14 bases left between them. CDR1 is MNHNS, CDR2 SASEGT, per germline. The CDR3 consists of 13 residues. The CDR3 DNA sequence: TGTGCCAGCAGTGGCGGGCCCTGGGAGGGCTACACCTTC. Protein: CASSGGPWEGYTF.

This clone appeared a few times. The chain joins TRBV19 to TRBJ2-4; no definite D call. V was cut by 5 bases and J by 0 bases, with 8 bases left in between. This CDR3 is 14 amino acids long. In germline, CDR1 is LNHDA, CDR2 SQIVND (reference sequence). The DNA of the CDR3 is TGTGCCAGTAGTGATGTGCGAGCCAAAAACATTCAGTACTTC. Residues: CASSDVRAKNIQYF. Based on the CDR3 plus reference TRBV19 and TRBJ2-4, the full variable domain is DGGITQSPKYLFRKEGQNVTLSCEQNLNHDAMYWYRQDPGQGLRLIYYSQIVNDFQKGDIAEGYSVSREKKESFPLTVTSAQKNPTAFYLCASSDVRAKNIQYFGAGTRLSVL.

This rearrangement joins TRBV5-4 to TRBJ1-4; maybe TRBD1 (5 bases). The CDR3 has 15 amino acids. V was cut by 6 bases and J by 0 bases, with 12 bases left in between. CDR1 and CDR2 (germline): SGHNT, YYREEE (reference sequence). The CDR3 reads CASTSGPATNEKLFF. CDR3 nucleotide sequence: TGTGCCAGCACCTCGGGGCCTGCAACTAATGAAAAACTGTTTTTT.

The chain recombines TRBV7-3 with TRBJ2-3, with TRBD2 matching 8 bases. The V gene end was trimmed by 5 bases and the J gene end by 1 base; junction bases not matched to a gene: 5. CDR3 size: 15 residues. Germline V CDR1 and CDR2: SGHTA, FQGTGA. The CDR3 coding sequence is TGTGCCAGCAGCCGGGGGGGGCCCCGCACAGATACGCAGTATTTT. It specifies CASSRGGPRTDTQYF. Together with reference TRBV7-3 and TRBJ2-3, the CDR3 gives the full variable domain: GAGVSQTPSNKVTEKGKYVELRCDPISGHTALYWYRQSLGQGPEFLIYFQGTGAADDSGLPNDRFFAVRPEGSVSTLKIQRTERGDSAVYLCASSRGGPRTDTQYFGPGTRLTVL.

The gene calls are TRBV6-5 and TRBJ1-4; D not resolved. Between the trimmed V and J ends, which lost 9 bases and 7 bases, there was a span of 15 bases. CDR1 and CDR2 from the germline V gene are MNHEY and SVGAGI. This CDR3 spans 13 amino acids. CDR3 loop: CASRPGGSEKLFF. CDR3 in DNA: TGTGCCAGTCGCCCGGGAGGGAGTGAAAAACTGTTTTTT.

The CDR3 nucleotides are TGTGCCAGCAGCTTACCCGGGGCAGGAGAAGATACGCAGTATTTT. Its protein product is CASSLPGAGEDTQYF. This chain links TRBV7-8 with TRBJ2-3, with D perhaps assigned TRBD1 or TRBD2 (5 bases each). Germline-derived CDR1 and CDR2 are SGHVS and FQNEAQ. This CDR3 spans 15 amino acids. Trimming removed 2 bases from V and 5 bases from J, with 14 bases in between.